This T cell receptor (beta chain) was identified during a study of T cells in localized non-small cell lung cancer. Germline CDR1 and CDR2: MNHGY and SAAAGT. This CDR3 is 17 amino acids long. The ends were cut back, 10 bases at V and 3 bases at J, with 25 bases in the middle. Assay: immunoSEQ multiplex PCR; the TCRdb copy retains only in-frame clones and omits some. The sample has over a thousand clones, 25% to 30% seen once. The TCR originated in a male donor at least 60 years old with stage II squamous cell lung carcinoma. The chain links TRBV6-8 to TRBJ2-1, with D perhaps assigned TRBD1 or TRBD2 (6 bases each). The input for sequencing was normal lung tissue next to the tumor, taken before any cancer treatment. The CDR3 nucleotides are TGTGCCATCAGAGAAGTGTATCGGGGGCCTTTCTACAATGAGCAGTTCTTC. It yields the protein CAIREVYRGPFYNEQFF.